The T cell receptor beta chain under discussion was sequenced for a study of T cell changes during pregnancy in multiple sclerosis. Using immunoSEQ multiplex PCR, the repertoire was profiled, and TCRdb retains in-frame clones only, with some absent. The sample yields tens of thousands of clones, roughly 93% seen once. V was shortened by 0 bases and J by 10 bases, with 8 bases between the two germline ends. Looked up from germline, CDR1 is SGHRS and CDR2 is YFSETQ. The CDR3 runs to 12 residues. Sequencing was performed on peripheral blood, taken in the second trimester of pregnancy. The TCR comes from a female donor with multiple sclerosis, enrolled in a pregnancy study. The chain has TRBV5-1 and TRBJ2-1; TRBD2 might be the D (5 bases). Written as DNA, the CDR3 is TGCGCCAGCAGCTTGGTCGGCGGGGAGCAGTTCTTC. This sequence encodes CASSLVGGEQFF. Complete variable domain (other parts from reference TRBV5-1 and TRBJ2-1): KAGVTQTPRYLIKTRGQQVTLSCSPISGHRSVSWYQQTPGQGLQFLFEYFSETQRNKGNFPGRFSGRQFSNSRSEMNVSTLELGDSALYLCASSLVGGEQFFGPGTRLTVL.